This T cell receptor beta chain was captured in a study of blood T cell repertoires in COVID-19. Across the whole study: Sources were T cells, B-cell-depleted T cells, or PBMCs; the material itself was cDNA or gDNA.

This CDR3 region has 12 residues. Per the germline V gene, CDR1 is KGHSH and CDR2 is LQKENI. V dropped 0 bases and J dropped 8 bases, with 6 bases sitting between them. Clones were read by immunoSEQ multiplex PCR, and TCRdb kept only the in-frame ones, dropping some. The table records tens of thousands of clones, 80% of them present only once. Sequencing input: peripheral blood. This TCR was recovered from a woman older than 75 with acute or convalescent COVID-19. The V and J genes are TRBV18 and TRBJ2-3; TRBD2 might be the D (5 bases). For the CDR3, the DNA is TGTGCCAGCTCACCACCCGGAGGTACGCAGTATTTT. Encoded protein: CASSPPGGTQYF.